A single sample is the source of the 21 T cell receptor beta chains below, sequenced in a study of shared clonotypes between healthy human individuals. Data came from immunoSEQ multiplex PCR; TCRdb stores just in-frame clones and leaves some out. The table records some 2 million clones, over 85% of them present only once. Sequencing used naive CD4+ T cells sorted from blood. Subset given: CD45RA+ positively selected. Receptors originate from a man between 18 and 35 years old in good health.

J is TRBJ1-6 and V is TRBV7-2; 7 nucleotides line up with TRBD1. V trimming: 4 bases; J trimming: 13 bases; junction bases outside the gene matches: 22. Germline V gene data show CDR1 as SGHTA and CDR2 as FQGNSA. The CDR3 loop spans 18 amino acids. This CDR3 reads CASSSTVRQGVRDSPLHF. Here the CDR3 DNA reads TGTGCCAGCAGCTCTACAGTTCGACAGGGTGTCCGGGACTCGCCCCTCCACTTT.

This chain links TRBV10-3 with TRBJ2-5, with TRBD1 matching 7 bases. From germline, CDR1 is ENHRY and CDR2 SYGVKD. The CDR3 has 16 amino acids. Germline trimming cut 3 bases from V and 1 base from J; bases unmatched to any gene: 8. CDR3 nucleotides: TGTGCCATCAGTGATGGGACAGCCCATTCCCAAGAGACCCAGTACTTC. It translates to CAISDGTAHSQETQYF.

The CDR3 reads CARSGFRGPRDTDTQYF. In DNA, the CDR3 is TGTGCCAGAAGCGGATTCCGAGGCCCTAGAGACACAGATACGCAGTATTTT. The genes are TRBV7-5 and TRBJ2-3; the table's D gene call, TRBD2, was not cross checked with the DNA. TRBV7-5 is listed as a pseudogene. The CDR3 runs 17 residues.

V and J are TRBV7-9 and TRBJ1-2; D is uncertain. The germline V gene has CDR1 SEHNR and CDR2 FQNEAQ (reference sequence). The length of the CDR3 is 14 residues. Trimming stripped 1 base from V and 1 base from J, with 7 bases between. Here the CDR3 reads CASSLDGLNYGYTF. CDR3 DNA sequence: TGTGCCAGCAGCTTAGACGGCCTTAACTATGGCTACACCTTC.

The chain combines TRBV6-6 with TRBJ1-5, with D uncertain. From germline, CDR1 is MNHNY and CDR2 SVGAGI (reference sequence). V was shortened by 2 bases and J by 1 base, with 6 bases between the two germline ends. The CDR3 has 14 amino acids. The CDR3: CASSYTESNQPQHF. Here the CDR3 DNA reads TGTGCCAGCAGTTACACGGAGAGCAATCAGCCCCAGCATTTT.

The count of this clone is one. CDR3 nucleotide sequence: TGTGCCAGCAGTGAAGGACGAGGGATAAGGTTTGACTATGGCTACACCTTC. Residues: CASSEGRGIRFDYGYTF. V gene TRBV6-1 combines with J gene TRBJ1-2; D unclear. The V and J ends lost 1 base and 3 bases respectively, with 18 bases between them. This CDR3 is 17 amino acids long. Germline CDR1 is MNHNS and CDR2 is SASEGT.

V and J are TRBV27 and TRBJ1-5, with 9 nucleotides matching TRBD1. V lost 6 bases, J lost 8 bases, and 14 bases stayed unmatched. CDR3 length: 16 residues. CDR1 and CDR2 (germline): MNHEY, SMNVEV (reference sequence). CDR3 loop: CASSPPGQGPNEPQHF. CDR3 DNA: TGTGCCAGCAGCCCCCCCGGACAGGGGCCTAATGAGCCCCAGCATTTT.

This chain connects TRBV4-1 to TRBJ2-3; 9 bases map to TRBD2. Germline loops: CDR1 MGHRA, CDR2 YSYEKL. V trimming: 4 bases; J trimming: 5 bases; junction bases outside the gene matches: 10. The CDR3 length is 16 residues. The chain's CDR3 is CASSRASGKIEDTQYF. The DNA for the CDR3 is TGCGCCAGCAGCCGAGCTAGCGGGAAGATTGAAGATACGCAGTATTTT.

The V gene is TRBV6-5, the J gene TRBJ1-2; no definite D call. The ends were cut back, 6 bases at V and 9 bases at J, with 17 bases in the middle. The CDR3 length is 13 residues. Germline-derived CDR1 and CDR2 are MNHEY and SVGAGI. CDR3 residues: CASSPSGRISYTF. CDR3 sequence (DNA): TGTGCCAGCAGCCCCAGCGGTCGTATCAGCTACACCTTC.

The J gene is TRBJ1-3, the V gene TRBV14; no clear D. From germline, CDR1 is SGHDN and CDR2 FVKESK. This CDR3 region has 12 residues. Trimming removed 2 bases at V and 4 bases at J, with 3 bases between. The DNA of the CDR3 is TGTGCCAGCAGCCAAAAAGGAAACACCATATATTTT. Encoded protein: CASSQKGNTIYF. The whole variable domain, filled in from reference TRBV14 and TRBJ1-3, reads EAGVTQFPSHSVIEKGQTVTLRCDPISGHDNLYWYRRVMGKEIKFLLHFVKESKQDESGMPNNRFLAERTGGTYSTLKVQPAELEDSGVYFCASSQKGNTIYFGEGSWLTVV.

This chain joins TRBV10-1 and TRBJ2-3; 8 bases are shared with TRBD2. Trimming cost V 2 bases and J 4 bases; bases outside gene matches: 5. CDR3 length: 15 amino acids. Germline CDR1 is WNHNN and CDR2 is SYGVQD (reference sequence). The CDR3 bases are TGCGCCAGCAGTGAGGGCGGGAGGTCAGCAGATACGCAGTATTTT. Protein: CASSEGGRSADTQYF.

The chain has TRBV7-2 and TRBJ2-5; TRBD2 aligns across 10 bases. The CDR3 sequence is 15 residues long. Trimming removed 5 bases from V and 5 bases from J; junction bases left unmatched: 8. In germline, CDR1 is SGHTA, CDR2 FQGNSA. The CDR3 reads CASSATSGLGETQYF. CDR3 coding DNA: TGTGCCAGCAGCGCGACTAGCGGGCTCGGGGAGACCCAGTACTTC.

Here the CDR3 reads CASSQDRQGTDTQYF. CDR3 DNA sequence: TGTGCCAGCAGCCAAGATCGGCAGGGGACAGATACGCAGTATTTT. The chain recombines TRBV4-2 with TRBJ2-3, with TRBD1 as a possible D gene (6 bases). V shed 0 bases and J shed 3 bases, with 10 bases lying between them. The V gene's germline CDR1 is LGHNA and CDR2 YNFKEQ. The CDR3 is made up of 15 amino acids.

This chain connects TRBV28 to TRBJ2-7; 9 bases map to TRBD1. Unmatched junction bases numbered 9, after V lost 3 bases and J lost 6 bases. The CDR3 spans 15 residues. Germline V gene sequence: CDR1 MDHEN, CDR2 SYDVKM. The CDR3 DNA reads TGTGCCAGCAGTTTCGGGACAGGGAAAAGAGGCGAGCAGTACTTC. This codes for CASSFGTGKRGEQYF.

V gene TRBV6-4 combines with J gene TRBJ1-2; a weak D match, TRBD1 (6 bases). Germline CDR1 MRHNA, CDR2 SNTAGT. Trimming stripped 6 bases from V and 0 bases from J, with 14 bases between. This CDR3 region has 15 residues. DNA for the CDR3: TGTGCCAGCAGGGGAACAGGGAAAGCTAACTATGGCTACACCTTC. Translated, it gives CASRGTGKANYGYTF.

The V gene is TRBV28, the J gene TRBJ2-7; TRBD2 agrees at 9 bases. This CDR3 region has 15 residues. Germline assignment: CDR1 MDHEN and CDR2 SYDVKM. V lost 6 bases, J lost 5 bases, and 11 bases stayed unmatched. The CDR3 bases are TGTGCCAGCAGGGATTATGAGCGGGAGGTCCACGAGCAGTACTTC. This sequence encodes CASRDYEREVHEQYF.

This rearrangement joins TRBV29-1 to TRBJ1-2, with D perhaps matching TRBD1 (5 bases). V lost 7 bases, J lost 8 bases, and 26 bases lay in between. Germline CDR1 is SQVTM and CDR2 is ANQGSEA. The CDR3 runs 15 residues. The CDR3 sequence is CSGLVPYAGTGGYTF. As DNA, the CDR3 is TGCAGCGGGCTGGTGCCCTACGCCGGGACGGGAGGCTACACCTTC. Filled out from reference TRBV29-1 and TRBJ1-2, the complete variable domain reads SAVISQKPSRDICQRGTSLTIQCQVDSQVTMMFWYRQQPGQSLTLIATANQGSEATYESGFVIDKFPISRPNLTFSTLTVSNMSPEDSSIYLCSGLVPYAGTGGYTFGSGTRLTVV.

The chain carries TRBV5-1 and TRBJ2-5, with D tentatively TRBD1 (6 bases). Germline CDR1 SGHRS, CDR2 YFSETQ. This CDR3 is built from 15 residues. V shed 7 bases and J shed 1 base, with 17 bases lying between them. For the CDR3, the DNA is TGCGCCAGCTCAAACCCCGGGACACCCCAAGAGACCCAGTACTTC. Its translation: CASSNPGTPQETQYF.

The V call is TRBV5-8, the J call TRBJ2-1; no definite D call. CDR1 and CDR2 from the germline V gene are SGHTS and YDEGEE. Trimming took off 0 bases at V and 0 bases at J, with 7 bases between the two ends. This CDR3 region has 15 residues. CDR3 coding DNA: TGTGCCAGCAGCTTGGACCGCGTCTCCTACAATGAGCAGTTCTTC. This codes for CASSLDRVSYNEQFF.

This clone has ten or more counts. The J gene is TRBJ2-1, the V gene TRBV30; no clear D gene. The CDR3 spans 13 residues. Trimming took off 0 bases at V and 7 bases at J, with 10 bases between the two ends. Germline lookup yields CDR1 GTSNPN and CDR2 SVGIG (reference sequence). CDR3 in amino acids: CAWSVWAPNEQFF. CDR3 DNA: TGTGCCTGGAGTGTATGGGCACCGAATGAGCAGTTCTTC.

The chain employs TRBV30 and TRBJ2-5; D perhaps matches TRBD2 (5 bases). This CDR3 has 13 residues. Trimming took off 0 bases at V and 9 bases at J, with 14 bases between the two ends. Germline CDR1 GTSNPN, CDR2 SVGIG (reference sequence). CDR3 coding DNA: TGTGCCTGGAGTGTAGGAGGCGTCGAGGCCCAGTACTTC. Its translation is CAWSVGGVEAQYF.